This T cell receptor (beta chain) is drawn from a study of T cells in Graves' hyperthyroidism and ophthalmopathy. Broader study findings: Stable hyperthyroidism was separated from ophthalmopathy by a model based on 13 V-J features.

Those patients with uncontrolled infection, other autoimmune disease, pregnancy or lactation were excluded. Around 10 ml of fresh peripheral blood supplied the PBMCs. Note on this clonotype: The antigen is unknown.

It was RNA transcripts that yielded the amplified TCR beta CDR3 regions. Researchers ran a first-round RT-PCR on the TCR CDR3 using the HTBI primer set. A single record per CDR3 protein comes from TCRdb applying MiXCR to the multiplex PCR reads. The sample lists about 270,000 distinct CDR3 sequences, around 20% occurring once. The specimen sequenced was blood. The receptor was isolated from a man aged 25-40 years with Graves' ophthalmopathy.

The CDR3 DNA reads as TGTGCCAGCCGGAGGGGGGGCACTGGAAACACCATATATTTT. This sequence encodes CASRRGGTGNTIYF. The chain uses TRBV28 and TRBJ1-3; TRBD1 is a possible D gene (6 bases). The V end was cut by 8 bases, the J end by 2 bases, with 13 bases between. The CDR3 has 14 amino acids. From germline, CDR1 is MDHEN and CDR2 SYDVKM. Complete variable domain (other parts from reference TRBV28 and TRBJ1-3): DVKVTQSSRYLVKRTGEKVFLECVQDMDHENMFWYRQDPGLGLRLIYFSYDVKMKEKGDIPEGYSVSREKKERFSLILESASTNQTSMYLCASRRGGTGNTIYFGEGSWLTVV.